This TCR beta chain came from a study of T-cell reconstitution after alpha-beta-depleted transplantation in children. Study-level results: Day-60 TCRbeta diversity that was high in some patients was derived from surviving recipient T cells and thymic progenitors. Reported findings indicate that, about two months after transplant, alpha-beta T cells came from several hundred expanded clones, which were derived from non-depleted graft cells. One year post-transplant, T-cell counts and diversity were largely derived from T cells produced anew.

Notes on this clonotype: Its antigen is currently unknown.

Unique molecular identifiers were incorporated when the TCRbeta library was constructed. In TCRdb, the PCR reads were re-called with MiXCR into one record per CDR3 protein. The sample lists about 600,000 distinct CDR3 sequences; approximately 12% were seen once. Germline V gene sequence: CDR1 LGHDT, CDR2 YNNKEL (reference sequence). The CDR3 is 13 amino acids. The V end lost 4 bases, the J end lost 6 bases, and 13 bases lay between the germline ends. This chain links TRBV3-1 with TRBJ2-7; D is possibly TRBD2 (6 bases). The clonotype comes from a male patient between 5 and 17 years old who had a stem cell transplant for acute myeloid leukemia, so the T cells may come from the graft donor. Specimen: PBMCs, mostly from graft donor cells, collected 360 days after TCRalphabeta/CD19-depleted stem cell transplant. The CDR3, as DNA: TGTGCCAGCAGCCGGAGGGTAGATAGCGAGCAGTACTTC. Its protein product is CASSRRVDSEQYF.